This TCR beta chain was identified in a study of human T cells and chemical hapten exposure. Study-level background: Sensitization used 2% DPC on roughly 2 cm by roughly 2 cm upper inner arm skin.

TCRdb redid the calling of the RACE reads with MiXCR, one entry per CDR3 protein. The sample records 90,000 to 120,000 distinct CDR3 sequences, approximately 10% being singletons. In germline, CDR1 is SGHTA, CDR2 FQGNSA. This CDR3 is built from 15 residues. The V segment lost 5 bases and the J segment 0 bases; nucleotides outside the gene matches: 4. Time point noted: patch test 1, 2 weeks after DPC sensitization. Noted treatment: therapeutic diphenylcyclopropenone sensitization with weekly scalp DPC. This clonotype was obtained from a woman aged 40-49 years with alopecia areata. Some clones in this sample may be carry-over from other donors' samples. This rearrangement joins TRBV7-2 to TRBJ2-3; 8 bases align to TRBD2. Here the sequenced sample was whole blood, taken in connection with sensitization to the hapten diphenylcyclopropenone (DPC). The CDR3: CASSRAGASTDTQYF. The CDR3 coding sequence is TGTGCCAGCAGCCGAGCGGGGGCCAGCACAGATACGCAGTATTTT.